The 22 T cell receptor beta chains below all came from one sample that was sequenced in a study of shared clonotypes between healthy human individuals. Libraries were prepared by immunoSEQ multiplex PCR; TCRdb keeps only in-frame clonotypes and omits some of them. The sample has a few million clones; more than 80% are singletons. Sequenced material: naive CD4+ T cells sorted from blood. As for subset: CD45RA+ positively selected. Receptors originate from a man younger than 30 in good health.

The sample holds one count of this clone. This chain links TRBV6-5 with TRBJ1-2; D might be TRBD1 (6 bases). The V and J ends lost 7 bases and 2 bases respectively, with 14 bases between them. Germline CDR1 and CDR2: MNHEY and SVGAGI. This CDR3 is built from 14 residues. CDR3 protein: CASNSLGQNYGYTF. In nucleotides, the CDR3 is TGTGCCAGCAATTCTCTGGGACAAAACTATGGCTACACCTTC.

J is TRBJ1-2 and V is TRBV28; D unclear. The V gene lost 10 bases and the J gene lost 0 bases, with 12 bases spanning the gap. The CDR3 extends over 13 amino acids. Germline CDR1 is MDHEN and CDR2 is SYDVKM. The CDR3 is CATTETSNYGYTF. The CDR3 nucleotides are TGTGCCACCACCGAGACATCTAACTATGGCTACACCTTC.

The genes are TRBV5-1 and TRBJ2-1, with 10 bases lining up with TRBD1. From germline, CDR1 is SGHRS and CDR2 YFSETQ. The length of the CDR3 is 15 residues. J lost 7 bases, V lost 5 bases, and 9 bases had no gene match. The CDR3 region is CASSLPGQGINEQFF. CDR3 DNA: TGCGCCAGCAGTCTACCGGGACAGGGGATAAATGAGCAGTTCTTC.

The genes are TRBV10-3 and TRBJ1-2; maybe TRBD1 (5 bases). Germline CDR1 is ENHRY and CDR2 is SYGVKD. This CDR3 comprises 13 residues. The V end was cut by 10 bases, the J end by 4 bases, with 16 bases between. CDR3 residues: CATNTGLFYGYTF. The CDR3, as DNA: TGTGCCACCAACACGGGACTCTTCTATGGCTACACCTTC.

This clone was counted a few times. This chain's CDR3 is CASSMLGTATEAFF. DNA for the CDR3: TGTGCCAGTAGTATGCTAGGTACTGCTACTGAAGCTTTCTTT. This rearrangement joins TRBV19 to TRBJ1-1; D call uncertain. V shed 3 bases and J shed 5 bases, with 13 bases lying between them. CDR1 is LNHDA and CDR2 is SQIVND in the germline V gene (reference sequence). CDR3 size: 14 residues. Variable domain in full (rest from reference TRBV19 and TRBJ1-1): DGGITQSPKYLFRKEGQNVTLSCEQNLNHDAMYWYRQDPGQGLRLIYYSQIVNDFQKGDIAEGYSVSREKKESFPLTVTSAQKNPTAFYLCASSMLGTATEAFFGQGTRLTVV.

V gene TRBV2 combines with J gene TRBJ2-2; 7 bases agree with TRBD1. Trimming removed 6 bases from V and 7 bases from J; junction bases left unmatched: 5. The CDR3 runs 13 residues. Per germline, CDR1 SNHLY and CDR2 FYNNEI. In DNA, the CDR3 is TGTGCCAGCAGGGACAGGAGCCGCGGGGAGCTGTTTTTT. It encodes CASRDRSRGELFF.

The chain links TRBV5-1 to TRBJ2-3; tentative D call: TRBD2 (6 bases). CDR1 and CDR2 from the germline V gene are SGHRS and YFSETQ. The CDR3 is made up of 13 amino acids. Deletions cut 0 bases from V and 6 bases from J, with 8 bases between. This chain's CDR3 is CASSLVLADTQYF. The CDR3 DNA reads as TGCGCCAGCAGCTTGGTACTAGCCGATACGCAGTATTTT.

The sample holds a few counts of this clone. The chain links TRBV5-1 to TRBJ2-7; 7 bases are shared with TRBD1. The CDR3 consists of 16 residues. CDR1 is SGHRS, CDR2 YFSETQ, per germline. Losses at the gene ends were 4 bases for V and 0 bases for J; bases not matched to a gene: 10. For the CDR3, the DNA is TGCGCCAGCAGCACGGACGGACAGGCGAGCTCCTACGAGCAGTACTTC. This gives the protein CASSTDGQASSYEQYF.

This sequence joins TRBV9 and TRBJ2-3; 7 bases align to TRBD2. Trimming cost V 3 bases and J 9 bases; bases outside gene matches: 10. This CDR3 is built from 14 residues. Germline V gives CDR1 SGDLS, CDR2 YYNGEE. The CDR3 sequence: CASSGAGSLITQYF. As DNA, the CDR3 is TGTGCCAGCAGCGGAGCGGGATCCCTCATCACGCAGTATTTT. Using reference TRBV9 and TRBJ2-3 for the parts outside the CDR3, the full variable domain is DSGVTQTPKHLITATGQRVTLRCSPRSGDLSVYWYQQSLDQGLQFLIQYYNGEERAKGNILERFSAQQFPDLHSELNLSSLELGDSALYFCASSGAGSLITQYFGPGTRLTVL.

The gene calls are TRBV18 and TRBJ2-1; D remains ambiguous. In germline, CDR1 is KGHSH, CDR2 LQKENI. The ends were cut back, 5 bases at V and 3 bases at J, with 11 bases in the middle. CDR3 length: 14 amino acids. The CDR3 region has the DNA TGTGCCAGCTCATCCGCCCTCGACTACAATGAGCAGTTCTTC. Translation: CASSSALDYNEQFF.

The chain carries TRBV28 and TRBJ2-3; TRBD2 is a possible D gene (7 bases). CDR3 length: 16 residues. Per the germline V gene, CDR1 is MDHEN and CDR2 is SYDVKM. With 4 bases removed from V and 1 base from J, the gap between germline ends came to 15 bases. CDR3 in DNA: TGTGCCAGCAGTTCCGCAGGGGCGGGGGGCACAGATACGCAGTATTTT. As protein: CASSSAGAGGTDTQYF.

With respect to this clone: Other DNA sequences in the same sample also yield this CDR3. The CDR3 DNA follows: TGTGCCAGCAGCCCTATAGCGGGGGGTCAAGAGACCCAGTACTTC. Translating gives CASSPIAGGQETQYF. V and J are TRBV7-3 and TRBJ2-5, with 10 positions matching TRBD2. Germline V CDR1 and CDR2: SGHTA, FQGTGA. The CDR3 covers 15 residues. V was pared by 5 bases and J by 2 bases, with 5 bases of the junction left unmatched.

This clone was detected only once. The V call is TRBV18, the J call TRBJ1-5; 10 bases are a match to TRBD1. The CDR3 length is 15 residues. Germline CDR1 KGHSH, CDR2 LQKENI. V dropped 3 bases and J dropped 6; count of bases not matched to a gene: 5. The CDR3 sequence is CASSPGQGSTQPQHF. As DNA, the CDR3 is TGTGCCAGCTCACCGGGACAGGGGTCTACTCAGCCCCAGCATTTT.

This clone has just a few counts. The chain couples TRBV20-1 to TRBJ1-1; no clear D. Between the trimmed V and J ends, which lost 7 bases and 5 bases, there was a span of 11 bases. The CDR3 is 11 amino acids. Germline-derived CDR1 and CDR2 are DFQATT and SNEGSKA (reference sequence). The CDR3 nucleotides are TGCAGTGAATCGGCGGGGACTGAAGCTTTCTTT. Protein: CSESAGTEAFF.

The rearrangement joins TRBV2 to TRBJ2-5; 7 nucleotides match TRBD1. Germline CDR1 is SNHLY and CDR2 is FYNNEI. This CDR3 contains 15 residues. The V and J ends lost 7 bases and 4 bases, in that order; junction bases with no gene match: 12. CDR3 coding DNA: TGTGCCAGCAAGGAGGACAGGAGAGGAGGAGAGACCCAGTACTTC. Encoded protein: CASKEDRRGGETQYF.

This chain joins TRBV9 and TRBJ2-1; D gene uncertain. CDR3 length: 13 residues. Germline V gene data show CDR1 as SGDLS and CDR2 as YYNGEE. Trimming removed 0 bases from V and 5 bases from J, with 6 bases in between. The CDR3 DNA sequence: TGTGCCAGCAGCGTAGCTGGCGACAATGAGCAGTTCTTC. Protein product: CASSVAGDNEQFF.

V is TRBV5-6 and J is TRBJ2-3; TRBD1 matches at 7 bases. The V and J ends lost 0 bases and 0 bases, in that order; junction bases with no gene match: 10. There are 18 residues in the CDR3. Germline CDR1 SGHDT, CDR2 YYEEEE. CDR3 nucleotide sequence: TGTGCCAGCAGCTTGGTTACAGGGGAGATAGCTAGCACAGATACGCAGTATTTT. It codes for CASSLVTGEIASTDTQYF.

This chain links TRBV27 with TRBJ2-5, with TRBD1 as a possible D gene (5 bases). The CDR3 runs to 15 residues. V lost 4 bases to trimming and J lost 5 bases, with 17 bases between them. The germline gives CDR1 MNHEY, CDR2 SMNVEV (reference sequence). CDR3 amino acids: CASSSGVRAAETQYF. The CDR3 nucleotides read TGTGCCAGCAGTTCTGGAGTCAGGGCAGCGGAGACCCAGTACTTC.

The chain has TRBV10-3 and TRBJ2-3; D is perhaps TRBD2 (6 bases). From germline, CDR1 is ENHRY and CDR2 SYGVKD. The V gene lost 6 bases and the J gene lost 3 bases, with 37 bases spanning the gap. The CDR3 consists of 22 residues. The DNA for the CDR3 is TGTGCCATCAGGGAGGGGACGGGAACTTCGTTAGGAGCCGATGAGCCTACAGATACGCAGTATTTT. Translated, it gives CAIREGTGTSLGADEPTDTQYF.

The V call is TRBV21-1, the J call TRBJ1-1; no check of the table's D call, TRBD1, against the DNA was made. TRBV21-1 is a known pseudogene. The CDR3 has 16 residues. The CDR3 protein is CASSTDRGASLAEAFF. DNA for the CDR3: TGTGCCAGCAGCACGGACAGGGGCGCTTCTTTAGCTGAAGCTTTCTTT.

The chain links TRBV6-1 to TRBJ1-2; 8 bases are a match to TRBD1. Germline-derived CDR1 and CDR2 are MNHNS and SASEGT. CDR3 length: 13 amino acids. V lost 7 bases to trimming and J lost 8 bases; unmatched junction nucleotides: 9. CDR3 loop: CASTETGVQGYTF. The CDR3 DNA sequence: TGTGCCAGCACTGAGACAGGGGTTCAAGGCTACACCTTC.

J is TRBJ2-7 and V is TRBV11-2; 11 positions agree with TRBD2. CDR3 size: 18 residues. The V and J ends lost 1 base and 3 bases, in that order; junction bases with no gene match: 11. Germline V lookup: CDR1 SGHAT, CDR2 FQNNGV. CDR3: CASSLALAGALNFYEQYF. In nucleotides, the CDR3 is TGTGCCAGCAGCTTAGCACTAGCGGGGGCCCTGAACTTCTACGAGCAGTACTTC.